The 20 T cell receptor beta chains listed next were all sequenced from one sample in a study of radiotherapy plus CTLA-4 blockade in lung cancer. Sequencing used immunoSEQ multiplex PCR; TCRdb keeps in-frame clones, though not all of them. The top ten hold approximately 7% of the sample, which has roughly 130,000 clones, about 90% seen once. The sequencing here drew on peripheral blood, taken from a patient treated with radiotherapy plus ipilimumab. Receptors originate from a human donor with non-small cell lung cancer that progressed on radiotherapy plus ipilimumab.

This clone occurred once. This chain uses TRBV11-2 with TRBJ2-1, with D perhaps matching TRBD1 or TRBD2 (5 bases each). V was shortened by 5 bases and J by 4 bases, with 12 bases between the two germline ends. Germline V gene lookup returns CDR1 SGHAT and CDR2 FQNNGV. This CDR3 has 14 amino acids. In nucleotides, the CDR3 is TGTGCCAGCAGCCCAGGGACGGATTACAATGAGCAGTTCTTC. Translated: CASSPGTDYNEQFF.

The rearrangement joins TRBV2 to TRBJ1-2, with D uncertain. The germline V gene encodes CDR1 SNHLY and CDR2 FYNNEI. V dropped 6 bases and J dropped 6 bases, with 11 bases sitting between them. This CDR3 comprises 12 residues. The CDR3 sequence is CASSRRSDGYTF. DNA of the CDR3: TGTGCCAGCAGCCGCCGAAGCGATGGCTACACCTTC.

The chain employs TRBV5-5 and TRBJ1-1; D is possibly TRBD1 (5 bases). Germline V lookup: CDR1 SGHKS, CDR2 YYEKEE (reference sequence). The V end lost 4 bases, the J end lost 0 bases, and 16 bases lay between the germline ends. There are 16 residues in the CDR3. The CDR3 sequence is CASSPGVGAMNTEAFF. The CDR3 nucleotides read TGTGCCAGCAGCCCGGGGGTAGGGGCCATGAACACTGAAGCTTTCTTT.

The CDR3 protein is CASSPRVSSYNEQFF. As DNA, the CDR3 is TGTGCCAGCTCACCGCGGGTAAGCTCCTACAATGAGCAGTTCTTC. The chain links TRBV18 to TRBJ2-1; a possible D gene is TRBD2 (5 bases). Germline V gene data show CDR1 as KGHSH and CDR2 as LQKENI. The V and J ends lost 3 bases and 0 bases respectively, with 9 bases between them. The CDR3 has 15 amino acids.

V is TRBV11-1 and J is TRBJ1-1; no reliable D call. The CDR3 spans 13 residues. V dropped 2 bases and J dropped 1 base, with 5 bases sitting between them. Germline V CDR1 and CDR2: SGHAT, FQDESV (reference sequence). Here the CDR3 DNA reads TGTGCCAGCAGCTTAAATAGGAACACTGAAGCTTTCTTT. It specifies CASSLNRNTEAFF.

The rearrangement uses TRBV4-1 and TRBJ1-1; tentatively, D is TRBD1 (5 bases). The germline V gene encodes CDR1 MGHRA and CDR2 YSYEKL. Trimming removed 4 bases at V and 3 bases at J, with 15 bases between. The CDR3 is 15 amino acids. The CDR3 reads CASSRTPGADTEAFF. CDR3 DNA: TGCGCCAGCAGCCGGACCCCCGGGGCGGACACTGAAGCTTTCTTT.

V usage is TRBV7-9 and J usage is TRBJ1-2, with TRBD1 matching 7 bases. The CDR3 extends over 14 amino acids. V shed 5 bases and J 2 bases; nucleotides not matched to a gene: 5. The germline V gene encodes CDR1 SEHNR and CDR2 FQNEAQ (reference sequence). This CDR3 reads CASSVTQGNYGYTF. The DNA for the CDR3 is TGTGCCAGCAGCGTCACACAGGGGAACTATGGCTACACCTTC.

The genes are TRBV18 and TRBJ1-3; D call uncertain. Trimming cost V 6 bases and J 0 bases, with 15 bases left between them. Per the germline V gene, CDR1 is KGHSH and CDR2 is LQKENI. The CDR3 is made up of 16 amino acids. CDR3 nucleotide sequence: TGTGCCAGCTCTAACAGTGGGCTTGGCTCTGGAAACACCATATATTTT. This translates into CASSNSGLGSGNTIYF. The full variable domain, in which reference TRBV18 and TRBJ1-3 provide the parts outside the CDR3, is NAGVMQNPRHLVRRRGQEARLRCSPMKGHSHVYWYRQLPEEGLKFMVYLQKENIIDESGMPKERFSAEFPKEGPSILRIQQVVRGDSAAYFCASSNSGLGSGNTIYFGEGSWLTVV.

The chain employs TRBV5-6 and TRBJ2-3; D call uncertain. The CDR3 runs to 12 residues. V was clipped by 6 bases and J by 6 bases, with 11 bases between them. CDR1 is SGHDT, CDR2 YYEEEE, per germline. The CDR3, as DNA: TGTGCCAGCACCCTAGGTAGGGATACGCAGTATTTT. Translated: CASTLGRDTQYF.

This chain uses TRBV30 with TRBJ1-5, with 9 bases lining up with TRBD1. V lost 2 bases and J lost 7; bases outside the gene matches: 3. Germline V gives CDR1 GTSNPN, CDR2 SVGIG (reference sequence). The CDR3 spans 13 residues. The CDR3 DNA reads as TGTGCCTGGAGTCCGACAGGGGGACAGCCCCAGCATTTT. It yields the protein CAWSPTGGQPQHF.

This chain links TRBV5-1 with TRBJ2-1, with D uncertain. Germline V gene data show CDR1 as SGHRS and CDR2 as YFSETQ. This CDR3 spans 12 amino acids. V gave up 10 bases and J gave up 8 bases, with 16 bases separating them. As DNA, the CDR3 is TGCGCCCCCAGGCAGCTCTCGGATGAGCAGTTCTTC. Translation: CAPRQLSDEQFF.

The genes are TRBV5-1 and TRBJ1-4; the match to TRBD1 covers 11 bases. V gave up 0 bases and J gave up 5 bases; unmatched junction bases: 6. The V gene's germline CDR1 is SGHRS and CDR2 YFSETQ. The CDR3 has 17 amino acids. CDR3: CASSLGPGTGGNEKLFF. As DNA, the CDR3 is TGCGCCAGCAGCTTGGGCCCCGGGACAGGGGGGAATGAAAAACTGTTTTTT.

The chain recombines TRBV11-3 with TRBJ2-1; 14 positions match TRBD2. J was trimmed by 1 base and V by 1 base; bases with no gene match: 9. The CDR3 contains 20 residues. The germline V gene encodes CDR1 SGHNT and CDR2 YENEEA. The CDR3, as DNA: TGTGCCAGCAGCTTAGTCGGTCGCGGGACTAGCGGGAGTTCCTACAATGAGCAGTTCTTC. It is translated as CASSLVGRGTSGSSYNEQFF.

The V call is TRBV7-9, the J call TRBJ2-5; D is perhaps TRBD1 or TRBD2 (6 bases each). V dropped 5 bases and J dropped 4 bases, with 17 bases sitting between them. The CDR3 runs 15 residues. In germline, CDR1 is SEHNR, CDR2 FQNEAQ (reference sequence). Written as DNA, the CDR3 is TGTGCCAGCAGCCTCACGAATAAGGGGGGAGAGACCCAGTACTTC. It specifies CASSLTNKGGETQYF. The full variable domain, with the rest looked up from reference TRBV7-9 and TRBJ2-5, is DTGVSQNPRHKITKRGQNVTFRCDPISEHNRLYWYRQTLGQGPEFLTYFQNEAQLEKSRLLSDRFSAERPKGSFSTLEIQRTEQGDSAMYLCASSLTNKGGETQYFGPGTRLLVL.

V gene TRBV4-1 combines with J gene TRBJ2-5, with TRBD2 matching over 7 bases. The DNA end favors TRBJ2-7, so the J call may be wrong. Germline lookup yields CDR1 MGHRA and CDR2 YSYEKL. The CDR3 spans 15 residues. The CDR3: CASSREAGLGYEQYF. The CDR3, as DNA: TGCGCCAGCAGCCGCGAAGCGGGATTAGGCTACGAGCAGTACTTC.

V usage is TRBV5-8 and J usage is TRBJ2-7, with D uncertain. V gave up 4 bases and J gave up 4 bases, with 9 bases separating them. CDR1 is SGHTS, CDR2 YDEGEE, per germline. The CDR3 length is 12 residues. CDR3 nucleotides: TGTGCCAGCAGCGGGAATGGGTACGAGCAGTACTTC. Amino acid sequence: CASSGNGYEQYF.

The CDR3 DNA reads as TGTGCCACCCGACAAGAGGGGGGAGTAAGTGGCTACACCTTC. Protein: CATRQEGGVSGYTF. This chain links TRBV27 with TRBJ1-2; the D gene is possibly TRBD1 (6 bases). This CDR3 is built from 14 residues. Trimming left V 10 bases short and J 7 bases short, with 22 bases between. The germline CDR1 and CDR2 sequences are MNHEY and SMNVEV (reference sequence).

The rearrangement uses TRBV6-5 and TRBJ1-2; D remains ambiguous. The CDR3 length is 15 residues. Germline CDR1 reads MNHEY; CDR2 reads SVGAGI. Trimming took off 3 bases at V and 7 bases at J, with 18 bases between the two ends. In nucleotides, the CDR3 is TGTGCCAGCAGTTATGGGCGGGCCTCCGGAGGTGGCTACACCTTC. Its translation: CASSYGRASGGGYTF.

This chain joins TRBV2 and TRBJ2-1; 8 bases line up with TRBD2. The CDR3 consists of 16 residues. Trimming at V came to 6 bases and at J to 1 base, leaving 8 bases not matched to a gene. CDR1 and CDR2 (germline): SNHLY, FYNNEI. CDR3 bases: TGTGCCAGCAGGATGCGGGGGGCGGTTTCCTACAATGAGCAGTTCTTC. Its translation: CASRMRGAVSYNEQFF. Full variable domain (rest looked up from reference TRBV2 and TRBJ2-1): EPEVTQTPSHQVTQMGQEVILRCVPISNHLYFYWYRQILGQKVEFLVSFYNNEISEKSEIFDDQFSVERPDGSNFTLKIRSTKLEDSAMYFCASRMRGAVSYNEQFFGPGTRLTVL.

The V gene is TRBV11-2, the J gene TRBJ2-5; D not resolved. CDR1 is SGHAT, CDR2 FQNNGV, per germline. The CDR3 is 12 residues long. Deletions cut 6 bases from V and 6 bases from J, with 11 bases between. DNA of the CDR3: TGTGCCAGCAGGTATTCTGGAAAGACCCAGTACTTC. Translation gives CASRYSGKTQYF. The variable domain in full, completed from reference TRBV11-2 and TRBJ2-5, reads EAGVAQSPRYKIIEKRQSVAFWCNPISGHATLYWYQQILGQGPKLLIQFQNNGVVDDSQLPKDRFSAERLKGVDSTLKIQPAKLEDSAVYLCASRYSGKTQYFGPGTRLLVL.